The following is a TCR beta chain sequence with its context. Its target is unknown. The data stem from a study of PD-1 blockade in classical Hodgkin lymphoma. Study background: It was nivolumab at 3 mg/kg, given intravenously every 2 weeks, that patients received. Study findings and constraints: It was among complete responders that baseline diversity resembled that of newly diagnosed patients. Baseline TCR diversity was reportedly lower in newly diagnosed patients than in healthy donors. It was reported as lower still in relapsed/refractory patients.

Only in-frame clones appear in the TCRdb table, and some are missing; sequencing was by immunoSEQ multiplex PCR. This table has about 6,400 clones, 86% appearing once. The length of the CDR3 is 12 residues. The germline V gene has CDR1 LNHDA and CDR2 SQIVND (reference sequence). V trimming: 7 bases; J trimming: 5 bases; junction bases outside the gene matches: 2. Documented time point: cycle 4 day 1 (C4D1), after about 6 weeks of nivolumab. Relapse after autologous stem cell transplantation occurred in every patient, and brentuximab vedotin exposure varied. CD4+ T cells were purified from thawed PBMCs by negative selection. Best responses included complete response and partial response; otherwise, the best response was progressive disease.

This material consisted of CD4+ T cells from blood, taken before the fourth cycle of nivolumab. This clonotype was sampled from a human donor with classical Hodgkin lymphoma. The chain carries TRBV19 and TRBJ1-2, with 9 bases lining up with TRBD1. The CDR3 is CASIGTGYGYTF. CDR3 DNA: TGTGCCAGTATTGGGACAGGGTATGGCTACACCTTC.